A single TCR beta chain is shown here with its context. These data are taken from a study of T-cell reconstitution after alpha-beta-depleted transplantation in children. The germline CDR1 and CDR2 sequences are SGHRS and YFSETQ. The CDR3 covers 14 residues. The ends lost 0 bases at V and 11 bases at J; junction bases unmatched: 10. Preparation of the TCRbeta library was carried out with unique molecular identifiers. TCRdb re-analysed the PCR reads in MiXCR, keeping a single row per CDR3 protein. The data show hundreds of thousands of distinct CDR3 sequences, about 15% seen once. Source: PBMCs from the stem cell graft donor, taken from the stem cell graft. The source of this sequence is a human donor who donated a stem cell graft to a child with acute myeloid leukemia. V is TRBV5-1 and J is TRBJ1-1; 7 bases agree with TRBD1. The CDR3 loop is CASSLDRGLNGAFF. For the CDR3, the DNA is TGCGCCAGCAGCTTGGACAGGGGACTCAATGGGGCTTTCTTT. Based on the CDR3 plus reference TRBV5-1 and TRBJ1-1, the full variable domain is KAGVTQTPRYLIKTRGQQVTLSCSPISGHRSVSWYQQTPGQGLQFLFEYFSETQRNKGNFPGRFSGRQFSNSRSEMNVSTLELGDSALYLCASSLDRGLNGAFFGQGTRLTVV.